This T cell receptor beta chain was profiled in a study of blood T cell repertoires in COVID-19. Overall study context: Specimens from acute and convalescent COVID-19 originated in the United States, Italy and Spain. T cells, B-cell-depleted T cells, or PBMCs supplied cDNA or gDNA.

V was clipped by 4 bases and J by 6 bases, with 14 bases between them. Looked up from germline, CDR1 is SGHRS and CDR2 is YFSETQ. The CDR3 runs to 13 residues. Clones were read by immunoSEQ multiplex PCR, and TCRdb kept only the in-frame ones, dropping some. The data hold around 100,000 clones, with approximately 89% observed a single time. The sequencing input was peripheral blood. This receptor was taken from a man aged 50-60 years with active COVID-19. The chain carries TRBV5-1 and TRBJ2-7; D perhaps matches TRBD2 (6 bases). The CDR3 region has the DNA TGCGCCAGCAGCGCGGGACCGCTGGGCGAGCAGTACTTC. It codes for CASSAGPLGEQYF.